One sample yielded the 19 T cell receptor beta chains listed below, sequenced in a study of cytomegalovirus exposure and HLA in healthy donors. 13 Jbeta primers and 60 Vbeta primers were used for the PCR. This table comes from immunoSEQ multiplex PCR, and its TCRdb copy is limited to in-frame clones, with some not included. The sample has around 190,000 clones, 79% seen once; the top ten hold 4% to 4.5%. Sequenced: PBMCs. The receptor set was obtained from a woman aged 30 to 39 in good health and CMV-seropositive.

This chain's CDR3 is CAWSPTITDSGNTIYF. The CDR3 DNA is TGTGCCTGGAGTCCTACCATAACAGACTCTGGAAACACCATATATTTT. The chain joins TRBV30 to TRBJ1-3; no definite D call. CDR1 and CDR2 (germline): GTSNPN, SVGIG (reference sequence). Trimming cost V 2 bases and J 0 bases, with 14 bases left between them. CDR3 length: 16 amino acids.

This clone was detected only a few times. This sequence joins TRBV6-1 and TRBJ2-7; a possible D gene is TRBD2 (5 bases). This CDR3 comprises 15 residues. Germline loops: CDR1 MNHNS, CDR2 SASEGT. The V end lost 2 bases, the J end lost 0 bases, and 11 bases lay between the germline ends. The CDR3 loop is CASSERLYSSYEQYF. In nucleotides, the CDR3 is TGTGCCAGCAGTGAAAGACTATATTCCTCCTACGAGCAGTACTTC.

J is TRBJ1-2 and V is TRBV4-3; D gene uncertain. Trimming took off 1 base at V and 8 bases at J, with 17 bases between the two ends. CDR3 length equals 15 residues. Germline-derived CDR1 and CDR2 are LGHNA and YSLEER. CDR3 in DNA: TGCGCCAGCAGCCAAGGTCGGGATCTGAATGGGGGCTACACCTTC. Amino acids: CASSQGRDLNGGYTF.

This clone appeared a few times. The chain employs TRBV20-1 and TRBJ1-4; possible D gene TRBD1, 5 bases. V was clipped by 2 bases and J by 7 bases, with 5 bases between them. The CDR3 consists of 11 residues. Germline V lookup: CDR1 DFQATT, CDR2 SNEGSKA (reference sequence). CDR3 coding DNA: TGCAGTGCTAGAAGGGGTGAAAAACTGTTTTTT. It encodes CSARRGEKLFF.

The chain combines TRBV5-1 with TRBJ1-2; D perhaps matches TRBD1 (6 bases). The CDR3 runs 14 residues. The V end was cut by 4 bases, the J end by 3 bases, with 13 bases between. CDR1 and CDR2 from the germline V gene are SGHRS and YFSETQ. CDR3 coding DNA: TGCGCCAGCAGCACCTCGACAGGAGACTATGGCTACACCTTC. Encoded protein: CASSTSTGDYGYTF.

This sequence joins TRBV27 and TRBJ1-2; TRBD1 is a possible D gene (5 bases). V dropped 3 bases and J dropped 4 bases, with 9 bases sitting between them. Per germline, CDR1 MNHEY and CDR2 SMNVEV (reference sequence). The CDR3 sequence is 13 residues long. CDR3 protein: CASSLGQGYGYTF. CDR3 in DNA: TGTGCCAGCAGTTTGGGGCAGGGCTATGGCTACACCTTC.

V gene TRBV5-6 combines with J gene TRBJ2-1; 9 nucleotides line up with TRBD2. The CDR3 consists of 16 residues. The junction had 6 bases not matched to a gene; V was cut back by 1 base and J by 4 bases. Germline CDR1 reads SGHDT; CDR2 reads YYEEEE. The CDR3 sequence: CASSLMTSGLYNEQFF. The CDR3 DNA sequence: TGTGCCAGCAGCTTGATGACTAGCGGACTATACAATGAGCAGTTCTTC.

CDR3 sequence reads: CASSGGSGSNYEQYF. The CDR3 bases are TGTGCCAGCAGTGGGGGGAGCGGGAGTAACTACGAGCAGTACTTC. V is TRBV25-1 and J is TRBJ2-5; TRBD2 matches at 8 bases. The end of the DNA fits TRBJ2-7 better, so the J call may be wrong. The CDR3 consists of 15 residues. Germline loops: CDR1 MGHDK, CDR2 SYGVNS.

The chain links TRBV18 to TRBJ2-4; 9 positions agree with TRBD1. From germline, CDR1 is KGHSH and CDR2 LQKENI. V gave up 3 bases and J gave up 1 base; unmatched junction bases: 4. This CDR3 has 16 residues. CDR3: CASSPGQGNAKNIQYF. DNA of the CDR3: TGTGCCAGCTCACCCGGACAGGGGAACGCCAAAAACATTCAGTACTTC.

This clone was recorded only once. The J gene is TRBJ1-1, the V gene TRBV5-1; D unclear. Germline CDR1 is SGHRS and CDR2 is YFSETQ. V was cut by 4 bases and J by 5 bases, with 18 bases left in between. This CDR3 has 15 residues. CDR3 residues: CASSTNGPRGTEAFF. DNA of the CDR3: TGCGCCAGCAGCACAAACGGACCCCGAGGGACTGAAGCTTTCTTT.

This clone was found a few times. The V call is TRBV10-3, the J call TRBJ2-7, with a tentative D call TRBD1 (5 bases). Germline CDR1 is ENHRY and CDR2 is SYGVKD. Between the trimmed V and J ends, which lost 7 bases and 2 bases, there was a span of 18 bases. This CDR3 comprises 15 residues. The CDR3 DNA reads TGTGCCATCACCCTGGACGGATCACAGGCCTACGAGCAGTACTTC. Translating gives CAITLDGSQAYEQYF.

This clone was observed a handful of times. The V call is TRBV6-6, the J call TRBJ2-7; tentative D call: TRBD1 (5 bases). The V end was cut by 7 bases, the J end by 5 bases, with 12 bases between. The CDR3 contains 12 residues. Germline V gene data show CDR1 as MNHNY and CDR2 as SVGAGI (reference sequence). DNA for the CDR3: TGTGCCAGCAAAAAGGGGTGGGACGAGCAGTACTTC. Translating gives CASKKGWDEQYF.

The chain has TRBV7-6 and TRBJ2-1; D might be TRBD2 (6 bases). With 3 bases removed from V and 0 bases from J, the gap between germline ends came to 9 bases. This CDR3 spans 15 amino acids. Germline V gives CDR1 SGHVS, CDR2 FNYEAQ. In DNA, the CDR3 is TGTGCCAGCAGCTTCGGAGGGATCTCCTACAATGAGCAGTTCTTC. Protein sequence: CASSFGGISYNEQFF.

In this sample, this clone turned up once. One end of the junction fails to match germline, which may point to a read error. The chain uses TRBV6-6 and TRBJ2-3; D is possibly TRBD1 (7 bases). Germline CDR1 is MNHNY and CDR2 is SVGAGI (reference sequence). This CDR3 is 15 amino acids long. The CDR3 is CASSYDSPRGDTRYF. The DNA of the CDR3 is TGTGCCAGCAGTTACGATAGCCCCAGGGGGGATACGCGGTATTTT.

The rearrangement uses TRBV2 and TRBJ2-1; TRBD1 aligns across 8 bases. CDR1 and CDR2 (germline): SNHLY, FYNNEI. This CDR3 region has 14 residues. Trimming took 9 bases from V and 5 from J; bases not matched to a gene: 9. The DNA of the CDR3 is TGTGCCAGAAACAGGGGGTACGCGGACAATGAGCAGTTCTTC. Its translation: CARNRGYADNEQFF.

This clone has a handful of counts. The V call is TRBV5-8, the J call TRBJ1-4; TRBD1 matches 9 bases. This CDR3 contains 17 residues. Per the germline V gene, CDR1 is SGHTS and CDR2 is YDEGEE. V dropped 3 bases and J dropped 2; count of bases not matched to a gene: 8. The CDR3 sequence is CASSSGGQGLTNEKLFF. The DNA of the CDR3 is TGTGCCAGCAGCTCAGGGGGACAGGGATTGACTAATGAAAAACTGTTTTTT.

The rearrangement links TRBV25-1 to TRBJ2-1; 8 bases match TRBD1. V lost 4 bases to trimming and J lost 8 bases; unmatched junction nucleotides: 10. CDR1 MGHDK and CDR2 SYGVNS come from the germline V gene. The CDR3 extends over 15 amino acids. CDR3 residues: CASSAPDRGQDEQFF. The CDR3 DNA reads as TGTGCCAGCAGTGCACCCGACAGGGGTCAGGATGAGCAGTTCTTC.

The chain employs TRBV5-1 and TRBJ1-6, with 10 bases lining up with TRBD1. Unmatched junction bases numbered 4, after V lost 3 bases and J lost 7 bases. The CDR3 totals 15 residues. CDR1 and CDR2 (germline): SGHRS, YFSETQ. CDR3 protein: CASSYVTGGNSPLHF. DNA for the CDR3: TGCGCCAGCAGCTACGTGACAGGGGGCAATTCACCCCTCCACTTT.

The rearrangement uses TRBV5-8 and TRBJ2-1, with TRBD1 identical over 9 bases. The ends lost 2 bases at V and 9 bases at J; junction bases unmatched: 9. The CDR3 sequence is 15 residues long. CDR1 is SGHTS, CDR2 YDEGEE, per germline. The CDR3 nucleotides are TGTGCCAGCAGCTTACAAGGGACAGGGTCTGGTGAGCAGTTCTTC. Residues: CASSLQGTGSGEQFF.